The rows below give T cell receptor beta chains drawn from one sample of a study of graft-versus-host responses after intestinal transplantation. TCRdb's copy holds only in-frame clones and misses some; the assay was immunoSEQ multiplex PCR. The sample has more than 80,000 clones, roughly nine tenths seen once. Their antigens remain unidentified. The sample in question was unstimulated CD4+ T cells sorted from spleen or lymph node cells, obtained before intestinal transplant. All receptors come from a human donor who received an intestinal transplant. Each CDR3 is given with its conserved first and last residue. The order of the fields is D gene, clone size, J gene, V gene, CDR3 DNA, CDR3 protein. A D gene is named only where the DNA matches it firmly. Clone size is given for some rows only: seen once, a few or many times, or a class if the clone is expanded.

TRBD1,-,TRBJ1-2,TRBV19,TGTGCCAGTAGTAGTGCGGCAGGGGGTGCTTCAGGATATGGCTACACCTTC,CASSSAAGGASGYGYTF
-,-,TRBJ1-1,TRBV18,TGTGCCAGCTCGCGGACAGAGGCCAACATGAACACTGAAGCTTTCTTT,CASSRTEANMNTEAFF
-,-,TRBJ1-1,TRBV29-1,TGCAGCTCCTTAGGGCGGGGGAAGAACACTGAAGCTTTCTTT,CSSLGRGKNTEAFF
TRBD1,-,TRBJ2-7,TRBV6-1,TGTGCCAGCAGTGAAGCGAAAGGAGGACAGGGGGCTCGGTACGAGCAGTACTTC,CASSEAKGGQGARYEQYF
-,-,TRBJ1-3,TRBV28,TGTGCCAGCAGTTCACAGGGATTCCCTGGAAACACCATATATTTT,CASSSQGFPGNTIYF
TRBD2,-,TRBJ2-2,TRBV7-8,TGTGCCAGCAGCTCCTTGGGGGGGGGTAGGGCCATGGGCACCGGGGAGCTGTTTTTT,CASSSLGGGRAMGTGELFF
TRBD1,-,TRBJ1-6,TRBV5-1,TGCGCCAGCGGCTGGGGGACAGGGGATTCACCCCTCCACTTT,CASGWGTGDSPLHF
-,-,TRBJ1-1,TRBV11-3,TGTGCCAGCAGCCAGCCGGGTCCCTTCCGGGGGGCTGAAGCTTTCTTT,CASSQPGPFRGAEAFF
TRBD1,once,TRBJ1-5,TRBV7-6,TGTGCCAGCAGCGTCGGGACAGATAGCAATCAGCCCCAGCATTTT,CASSVGTDSNQPQHF
TRBD2,-,TRBJ2-3,TRBV19,TGTGCCAGTAGTACGATGACTAGCGGGGTCACAGATACGCAGTATTTT,CASSTMTSGVTDTQYF